The source of this T cell receptor (beta chain) is a study of neoadjuvant anti-PD-1 for oral cavity cancer listed by TCRdb under 2021. Broadly, across the study: Patients mostly received three to four biweekly doses of nivolumab at 3 mg/kg before curative-intent surgical resection. Patients without progression received a fourth nivolumab dose around day 43 and underwent definitive surgical resection on days 50-56. Responders were defined as patients with complete response, partial response or stable disease by RECIST 1.1; non-responders were defined as patients with progression. The parent correlative cohort had about a dozen patients and a response rate of 30% to 35%. Here is what the overall study found, with its caveats: A higher pretreatment blood Treg/Th17 ratio correlated with both higher pretreatment blood TCRbeta clonality and lower post-treatment tumor TCRbeta clonality. Greater tumor shrinkage correlated with larger post-treatment sizes of preexisting intratumoral clones, which suggests that expansion of preexisting clones contributed to response. Only a few patients per response group were included in the TCR analyses, and larger cohorts for validation were called for by the authors.

In the case of this clone: Its antigen specificity is not known. Per-nucleotide qualities are absent, and no much larger clonotype sits a single base away.

V loses 5 bases at its end and J loses 4 bases; junction bases beyond the gene matches: 6. Inclusive of the bounding cysteine and phenylalanine, the CDR3 is 16 residues long. Only the CDR3 DNA is retained, 48 bases long and in frame from the first base. Taken from the germline V gene, the CDR1 and CDR2 loops are SGHNT and YENEEA. Tumor libraries used mostly roughly 4.6 ug of input genomic DNA for survey sequencing, with two replicates per sample. The immunoSEQ hsTCRbeta kit was used to prepare TCRbeta libraries according to the manufacturer's instructions. The completed libraries were mixed into a single pool at 3 nM, then sequenced with an Illumina NovaSeq 6000 S4 flow cell. On the study's bioinformatics: The immunoSEQ Analyzer was used for raw data preprocessing and quality control. The analysis was restricted to productive rearrangements, with each unique CDR3 amino acid sequence defining a clonotype. Repertoire clonality was estimated as the Gini-Simpson index, which was computed with the R package tcR. Student's t test was used to compare Gini indices, while Pearson correlation assessed associations with tumor size change. The immuneACCESS repertoire file appears here via TCRdb, limited to in-frame rearrangements. These files lack a portion of the clones; in checked studies, under half of the deficit traces to unresolved V genes, and the cause of the others is not known. That table is the source of V, J and clone size, and D and trimming were worked out from the DNA. Recorded for this sample are about 5,700 clones; 60% of them occurred a single time. Of the sample, around 8% is held by the ten largest clones.

According to the study, the label for this sample's time point signals: before neoadjuvant nivolumab. Patients had been newly diagnosed with stage II-IVA oral cavity squamous cell carcinoma, and no prior systemic or radiation treatment had been given to the patients. The cohort was composed of patients with HPV-negative, locally advanced oral cavity squamous cell carcinoma. The samples were obtained from a longitudinal correlative study of a single-arm phase II trial testing neoadjuvant nivolumab in oral cavity squamous cell carcinoma. Genomic DNA-based TCRbeta sequencing was performed on subject-matched pre- and post-treatment PBMCs and tumors from three responders and three non-responders. For tumor tissue, genomic DNA extraction relied on the Maxwell RSC DNA from Tissue kit.

Sequencing used tumor tissue, obtained before nivolumab (anti-PD-1) treatment. Recombination linked TRBV11-3 to TRBJ2-1, and TRBD2 aligns with 12 junction nucleotides. This receptor was obtained from a person aged 40-85 years with oral cavity squamous cell carcinoma. The DNA sequence is as follows: TGTGCCAGCAGCCCACGGACTAGCGGGATTTACAATGAGCAGTTCTTC. It is translated as CASSPRTSGIYNEQFF. This CDR3, with the reference TRBV11-3 and TRBJ2-1 proteins standing in past its ends, gives the full variable domain EAGVVQSPRYKIIEKKQPVAFWCNPISGHNTLYWYLQNLGQGPELLIRYENEEAVDDSQLPKDRFSAERLKGVDSTLKIQPAELGDSAVYLCASSPRTSGIYNEQFFGPGTRLTVL.